This record concerns one TCR beta chain sequence. This clone has a handful of counts. This clone's antigen is unknown. Base qualities are not recorded, but no much larger clone differs from it by a single base. At the DNA level, this CDR3 is encoded by other sequences in the same sample as well. Each donor gave one peripheral blood draw, averaging approximately 0.12 L, which was collected into heparinised tubes. A BD FACSAria II was used to sort naive, central memory, regulatory and stem cell-like memory CD4+ T cells with a panel that included CD45RO, CCR7, CD25, CD127, CD95 and CD27. Purity was above 95% for every sorted population. PBMCs were isolated right away by Lymphoprep density gradient centrifugation and were stained directly, without culture. So that batch effects would be minimized, each experiment stained and sorted samples in pairs, pairing one healthy donor with one patient. This sample stems from a study of beta chain features in type 1 diabetes listed by TCRdb under 2018. Regarding the complete study: Patients and healthy donors did not differ in mean age, gender distribution, total cell number or subset yield. In the study, TCRB repertoires of sorted circulating CD4+ T cell subsets from recently diagnosed type 1 diabetes patients were compared with those of matched healthy donors. Across all samples, 107,917,701 sorted cells were examined, and cell number per subset correlated strongly with RNA yield. Naive and central memory subsets were obtained from all 28 donors, but regulatory and stem cell-like memory subsets were isolated from only 8 patients and roughly 8 healthy donors.

The entire isolated RNA was reverse transcribed using the High Capacity cDNA Reverse Transcription Kit, and thus expressed TCRB transcripts were sequenced. Deep immunoSEQ sequencing was performed on naive, central memory and regulatory T cell samples, with an average of around 3.4 million total reads per sample. Sorted cells were lysed in RLT buffer, and RNA was extracted using DNase-treated RNeasy Micro or Mini kits according to cell number. Each cell subset was processed separately to prevent cross-contamination, with patient and healthy donor samples processed together. The immunoSEQ multiplex PCR was used to amplify TCRB sequences from cDNA, generating 87-bp fragments that spanned the CDR3 region. Amplicons were sequenced on the Illumina HiSeq platform. The study's own analysis went as follows. Synthetic template baselines were used to correct PCR bias computationally, reads within Hamming distance 2 were collapsed, and singletons that could not be merged were discarded. Reads were aligned to IMGT to assign V, D and J genes, CDR3 length, and insertions or deletions at six rearrangement sites. Within each subset, clonotype counts were normalized to sorted cell number, and only after that were true diversity and Gini coefficients computed with the tcR R package. The overlap coefficient, calculated on TCRB nucleotide sequences, was used to measure repertoire sharing. Out-of-frame TCRB sequences from naive cells were analyzed as a proxy for the pre-selection repertoire. Sourced from immuneACCESS, this table was stored by TCRdb with only in-frame sequences that have V and J called. A share of the clones is absent; for the studies checked, an unresolved V gene accounts for under half, and the remainder has no known explanation. V and J calls and clone size are those listed in that table; D and trimming were worked out from the DNA. Within this sample are 620,000 or so clones, with roughly 15% of them counted one time only. The ten largest clones take up about 0.093% of the sample.

CDR3 length: 14 amino acids, cysteine to phenylalanine. The only DNA kept is the CDR3, 42 bases in frame from the first base. The V and J ends are trimmed by 6 bases and 4 bases, leaving 15 bases between them. Based on the germline V gene, the CDR1 and CDR2 sequences are MDHEN and SYDVKM. What the work shows at the level of the full study, not this receptor alone: Sequencing cDNA rather than genomic DNA could over-represent highly expressing activated cells, although activation and CD3 levels did not differ between groups. Shorter templates might be favored by PCR, yet because patient and control samples were amplified and corrected together, any such skew would affect both groups equally. Type 1 diabetes patients showed a moderate but significant shortening of TCRB CDR3 length in all four CD4+ subsets. Because the HLA sub-analyses included only small numbers of individuals, any influence of HLA type on TCRB rearrangement was left unresolved. Patients with type 1 diabetes made fewer insertions and deleted more nucleotides at VDJ recombination sites, implying thymic rearrangement abnormalities. The naive, central memory and regulatory TCRB repertoires appeared to resemble one another more closely among patients than among healthy donors.

The sequenced sample was naive CD4+ T cells from blood. The cell subset or site label on this specimen signifies: true naive CD4+ T cells. The chain links TRBV28 with TRBJ1-2; TRBD1 might be the D gene, on 6 matching bases. The origin of this receptor is a man between 18 and 29 years old in good health. The CDR3 protein: CASSLPGGGYGYTF. The sequenced DNA: TGTGCCAGCAGCCTGCCGGGGGGCGGCTATGGCTACACCTTC.